These 3 T cell receptor beta chains share one sample of origin, sequenced in a study of blood T cell repertoires in COVID-19. Assay: immunoSEQ multiplex PCR; the TCRdb copy retains only in-frame clones and omits some. The sample shows more than 85,000 clones, 85% of them seen only once. The sample comprised peripheral blood. These receptors all stem from a man aged 80 or over with acute or convalescent COVID-19.

This clone was seen a few times. The chain combines TRBV6-2 or TRBV6-3 with TRBJ1-2; D not certain. Germline lookup yields CDR1 MNHEY and CDR2 SVGEGT. The CDR3 runs 14 residues. V was pared by 0 bases and J by 1 base, with 6 bases between. This CDR3 reads CASSYSTLNYGYTF. CDR3 bases: TGTGCCAGCAGTTACTCGACTCTTAACTATGGCTACACCTTC.

V gene TRBV30 combines with J gene TRBJ1-1, with a possible D match to TRBD1 (5 bases). The CDR3 loop spans 12 amino acids. In germline, CDR1 is GTSNPN, CDR2 SVGIG (reference sequence). CDR3 nucleotides: TGTGCATGGGGAGGGGTGGGAGCTGAAGCTTTCTTT. Protein: CAWGGVGAEAFF.

The rearrangement links TRBV28 to TRBJ1-3; possibly TRBD1 for D (5 bases). The CDR3 loop spans 15 amino acids. Trimming took off 7 bases at V and 3 bases at J, with 16 bases between the two ends. Germline V CDR1 and CDR2: MDHEN, SYDVKM. The CDR3 reads CASNFGGALGNTIYF. In DNA, the CDR3 is TGTGCCAGCAATTTCGGAGGGGCGCTTGGAAACACCATATATTTT.